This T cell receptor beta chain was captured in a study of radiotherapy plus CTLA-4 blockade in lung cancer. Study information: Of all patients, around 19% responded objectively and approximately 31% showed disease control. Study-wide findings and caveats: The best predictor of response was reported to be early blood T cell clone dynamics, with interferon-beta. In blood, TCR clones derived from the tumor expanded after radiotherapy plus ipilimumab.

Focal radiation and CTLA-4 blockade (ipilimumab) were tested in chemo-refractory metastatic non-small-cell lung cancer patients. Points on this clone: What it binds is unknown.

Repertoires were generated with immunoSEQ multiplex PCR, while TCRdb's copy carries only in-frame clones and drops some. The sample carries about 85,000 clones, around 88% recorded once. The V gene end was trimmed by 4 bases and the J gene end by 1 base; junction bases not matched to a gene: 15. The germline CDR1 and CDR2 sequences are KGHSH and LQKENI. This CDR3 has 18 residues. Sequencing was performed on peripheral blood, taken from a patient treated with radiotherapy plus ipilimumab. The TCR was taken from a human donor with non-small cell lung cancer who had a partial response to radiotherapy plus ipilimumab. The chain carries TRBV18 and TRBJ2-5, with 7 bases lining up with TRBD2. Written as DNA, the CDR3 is TGTGCCAGCTCACTCGGAGGGGCTAGCGGACGAACCCAAGAGACCCAGTACTTC. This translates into CASSLGGASGRTQETQYF.